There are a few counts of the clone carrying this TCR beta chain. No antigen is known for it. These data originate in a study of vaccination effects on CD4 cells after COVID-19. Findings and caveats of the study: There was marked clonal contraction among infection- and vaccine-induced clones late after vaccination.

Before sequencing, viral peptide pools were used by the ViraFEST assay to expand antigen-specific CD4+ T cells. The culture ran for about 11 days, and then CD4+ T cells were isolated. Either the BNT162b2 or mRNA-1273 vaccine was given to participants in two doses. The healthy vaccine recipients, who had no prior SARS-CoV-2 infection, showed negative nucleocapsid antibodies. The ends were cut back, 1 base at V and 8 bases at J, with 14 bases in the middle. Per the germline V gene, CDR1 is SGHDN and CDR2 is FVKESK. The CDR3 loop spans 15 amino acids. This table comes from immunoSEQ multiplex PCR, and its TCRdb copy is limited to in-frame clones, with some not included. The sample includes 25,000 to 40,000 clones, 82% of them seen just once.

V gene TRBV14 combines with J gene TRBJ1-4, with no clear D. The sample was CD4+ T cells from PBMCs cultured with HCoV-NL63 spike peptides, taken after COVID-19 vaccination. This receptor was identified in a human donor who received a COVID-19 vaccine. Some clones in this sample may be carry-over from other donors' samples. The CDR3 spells CASSQAGQSKEKLFF. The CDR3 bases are TGTGCCAGCAGCCAAGCCGGGCAGTCGAAAGAAAAACTGTTTTTT. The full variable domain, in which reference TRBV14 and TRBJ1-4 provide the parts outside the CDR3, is EAGVTQFPSHSVIEKGQTVTLRCDPISGHDNLYWYRRVMGKEIKFLLHFVKESKQDESGMPNNRFLAERTGGTYSTLKVQPAELEDSGVYFCASSQAGQSKEKLFFGSGTQLSVL.